This T cell receptor beta chain was identified during a study of regulatory T cells in long-lasting Graves disease. V was pared by 1 base and J by 4 bases, with 10 bases between. Germline V lookup: CDR1 SEHNR, CDR2 FQNEAQ (reference sequence). This CDR3 is built from 15 residues. Regarding time point: newly diagnosed GD, antithyroid drugs for less than 3 months. The TCR library was made from RNA that had been extracted from PBMCs in TRIzol. iRepertoire HTBI primers and Arm-PCR of CDR3 regions built TCR beta libraries. TCRdb fed the multiplex PCR reads into MiXCR, producing one record per CDR3 protein. The profile shows approximately 400,000 distinct CDR3 sequences, under 15% of them singletons. This sample also belongs to another study, concerning T cells in Graves' hyperthyroidism and ophthalmopathy.

Sequenced here: peripheral blood mononuclear cells (PBMCs), sampled at new diagnosis, from a patient treated with antithyroid drugs. The receptor was derived from a woman in her twenties or thirties with Graves disease. The chain recombines TRBV7-9 with TRBJ1-4; D unresolved. CDR3 sequence: CASSLDEGDNEKLFF. The CDR3 nucleotides read TGTGCCAGCAGCTTAGATGAAGGTGATAATGAAAAACTGTTTTTT.